The 32 T cell receptor beta chains below come from one sample, sequenced in a study of T cell responses to AZD1222 COVID-19 vaccine. Data came from immunoSEQ multiplex PCR; TCRdb stores just in-frame clones and leaves some out. The sample has 130,000 or so clones; approximately 86% are singletons. The sequencing used peripheral blood, collected on day 0 of AZD1222 vaccination. The source of these receptors is an adult in good health.

The chain has TRBV27 and TRBJ2-3, with 8 bases that match TRBD2. The germline V gene has CDR1 MNHEY and CDR2 SMNVEV (reference sequence). The CDR3 covers 17 residues. After removal of 3 bases from V and 0 bases from J, the junction contained 8 bases not matched to a gene. CDR3 in amino acids: CASSFLASGHSTDTQYF. Here the CDR3 DNA reads TGTGCCAGCAGTTTTTTGGCTAGCGGGCATAGCACAGATACGCAGTATTTT.

This clone was detected only once. V gene TRBV14 combines with J gene TRBJ2-7, with D possibly matching TRBD1 (6 bases). The V end was cut by 4 bases, the J end by 12 bases, with 16 bases between. The CDR3 runs to 12 residues. Germline V gene lookup returns CDR1 SGHDN and CDR2 FVKESK. For the CDR3, the DNA is TGTGCCAGCAGCCCAGACAGGTTTTTCTCGTACTTC. Translated: CASSPDRFFSYF.

The chain carries TRBV9 and TRBJ1-3; possibly TRBD1 for D (5 bases). The CDR3 contains 15 residues. The V gene's germline CDR1 is SGDLS and CDR2 YYNGEE. The V gene lost 1 base and the J gene lost 6 bases, with 14 bases spanning the gap. This CDR3 reads CASSVMGGAPNTIYF. CDR3 coding DNA: TGTGCCAGCAGCGTAATGGGGGGAGCCCCAAACACCATATATTTT.

The chain has TRBV18 and TRBJ1-2, with 7 nucleotides matching TRBD1. CDR3 length: 13 amino acids. Per germline, CDR1 KGHSH and CDR2 LQKENI. With 4 bases clipped from V and 6 bases from J, the junction kept 5 bases outside the gene matches. For the CDR3, the DNA is TGTGCCAGCTCACTTGGGACAGAGGATGGCTACACCTTC. As protein: CASSLGTEDGYTF.

Worth noting for this clone: The sample holds other DNA sequences that translate to the same CDR3. The chain uses TRBV19 and TRBJ2-7, with D unclear. Per germline, CDR1 LNHDA and CDR2 SQIVND (reference sequence). Between the trimmed V and J ends, which lost 2 bases and 5 bases, there was a span of 4 bases. The length of the CDR3 is 11 residues. The CDR3 DNA reads as TGTGCCAGTAGTATAAGGGACGAGCAGTACTTC. Its protein is CASSIRDEQYF.

This chain connects TRBV11-2 to TRBJ2-7; 8 positions match TRBD2. Germline V gene data show CDR1 as SGHAT and CDR2 as FQNNGV. Unmatched junction bases numbered 7, after V lost 5 bases and J lost 4 bases. The CDR3 totals 14 residues. CDR3 region: CASSRSGSSYEQYF. In DNA form, the CDR3 reads TGTGCCAGCAGCCGCAGCGGGAGTTCTTACGAGCAGTACTTC.

This chain uses TRBV3-1 (or the pseudogene TRBV3-2) with TRBJ2-5; weak D call: TRBD2 (6 bases). The CDR3 is made up of 17 amino acids. V lost 0 bases, J lost 5 bases, and 19 bases lay in between. The germline V gene encodes CDR1 LGHDT and CDR2 YNNKEL (reference sequence). The DNA for the CDR3 is TGTGCCAGCAGCCAAGATAGATTCCAGGGAGGTGAGGAGACCCAGTACTTC. Translated: CASSQDRFQGGEETQYF.

Comments on this clone: This CDR3 is also generated by other DNA sequences in the sample. This chain connects TRBV6-5 to TRBJ2-3; maybe TRBD1 (6 bases). The CDR3 is made up of 13 amino acids. V gave up 0 bases and J gave up 5 bases, with 6 bases separating them. The germline V gene has CDR1 MNHEY and CDR2 SVGAGI. The CDR3 spells CASSYSRGDTQYF. In nucleotides, the CDR3 is TGTGCCAGCAGTTACTCCAGGGGAGATACGCAGTATTTT.

This rearrangement joins TRBV5-1 to TRBJ1-1, with 9 bases lining up with TRBD1. Germline V gene data show CDR1 as SGHRS and CDR2 as YFSETQ. V lost 5 bases, J lost 4 bases, and 3 bases stayed unmatched. The CDR3 covers 13 residues. CDR3 nucleotides: TGCGCCAGCAGACAGGGGGCGGCCACTGAAGCTTTCTTT. It specifies CASRQGAATEAFF.

By sample fraction, this clone is medium-sized (0.01 to 0.1%). J is TRBJ2-3 and V is TRBV3-1 (or the pseudogene TRBV3-2); TRBD1 is a possible D gene (5 bases). Germline V gives CDR1 LGHDT, CDR2 YNNKEL (reference sequence). The CDR3 has 14 residues. V was shortened by 0 bases and J by 4 bases, with 8 bases between the two germline ends. The CDR3 sequence: CASSQDYRSDTQYF. The CDR3 region has the DNA TGTGCCAGCAGCCAAGATTACAGGTCAGATACGCAGTATTTT.

The V gene is TRBV20-1, the J gene TRBJ1-4; TRBD1 might be the D (5 bases). Germline CDR1 is DFQATT and CDR2 is SNEGSKA (reference sequence). With 3 bases removed from V and 8 bases from J, the gap between germline ends came to 13 bases. The CDR3 extends over 13 amino acids. DNA of the CDR3: TGCAGTGCTAGTTGGACGGGGGGGGAAAAACTGTTTTTT. It translates to CSASWTGGEKLFF.

The V call is TRBV7-9, the J call TRBJ1-1, with D possibly matching TRBD1 (6 bases). Germline CDR1 and CDR2: SEHNR and FQNEAQ (reference sequence). V was cut by 1 base and J by 8 bases, with 17 bases left in between. The CDR3 is made up of 15 amino acids. The CDR3 bases are TGTGCCAGCAGCTTAGATACAGGGCTTTTAGCGGAAGCTTTCTTT. This sequence encodes CASSLDTGLLAEAFF.

This clone has just one count. The J gene is TRBJ2-3, the V gene TRBV5-1; 14 bases align to TRBD2. Trimming took 5 bases from V and 5 from J; bases not matched to a gene: 4. The CDR3 has 15 amino acids. Germline V gene sequence: CDR1 SGHRS, CDR2 YFSETQ. The CDR3, as DNA: TGCGCCAGCAGTACCGGGACTAGCGGGGGAGATACGCAGTATTTT. Its translation: CASSTGTSGGDTQYF.

V and J are TRBV6-5 and TRBJ2-1; D is ambiguous. V was shortened by 6 bases and J by 10 bases, with 22 bases between the two germline ends. Germline V gene lookup returns CDR1 MNHEY and CDR2 SVGAGI. The CDR3 totals 15 residues. The CDR3 loop reads CASRMSGLGFREQFF. The DNA of the CDR3 is TGTGCCAGCAGAATGTCAGGCCTTGGGTTCAGAGAGCAGTTCTTC.

The chain combines TRBV7-9 with TRBJ1-4; TRBD1 might be the D (6 bases). The CDR3 totals 15 residues. Germline CDR1 SEHNR, CDR2 FQNEAQ (reference sequence). V was shortened by 5 bases and J by 4 bases, with 14 bases between the two germline ends. CDR3 DNA sequence: TGTGCCAGCAGCCCCTCGGGGGCAGGTAATGAAAAACTGTTTTTT. Its protein product is CASSPSGAGNEKLFF.

The CDR3 reads CASSLVSAGDYNEQFF. CDR3 DNA: TGTGCCAGCAGCTTAGTATCGGCGGGAGACTACAATGAGCAGTTCTTC. The chain carries TRBV7-9 and TRBJ2-1; 7 bases are shared with TRBD2. The CDR3 consists of 16 residues. Germline CDR1 reads SEHNR; CDR2 reads FQNEAQ (reference sequence). The ends lost 1 base at V and 3 bases at J; junction bases unmatched: 6.

The chain links TRBV29-1 to TRBJ2-3; a weak D match, TRBD2 (5 bases). This CDR3 region has 12 residues. V was shortened by 3 bases and J by 4 bases, with 8 bases between the two germline ends. The germline CDR1 and CDR2 sequences are SQVTM and ANQGSEA. DNA for the CDR3: TGCAGCGTTGAGGGGAGTGCAGATACGCAGTATTTT. Encoded protein: CSVEGSADTQYF.

The chain uses TRBV20-1 and TRBJ2-7; 9 bases line up with TRBD2. The CDR3 loop spans 13 amino acids. Germline CDR1 and CDR2: DFQATT and SNEGSKA (reference sequence). J was trimmed by 6 bases and V by 3 bases; bases with no gene match: 6. This chain's CDR3 is CSASSREGSEQYF. CDR3 bases: TGCAGTGCTAGTTCGCGGGAGGGGAGCGAGCAGTACTTC.

The V gene is TRBV28, the J gene TRBJ2-2, with D unresolved. V shed 10 bases and J shed 7 bases, with 13 bases lying between them. The CDR3 consists of 12 residues. Germline CDR1 MDHEN, CDR2 SYDVKM. CDR3 sequence: CATKVANGELFF. In DNA form, the CDR3 reads TGTGCCACCAAAGTGGCCAACGGGGAGCTGTTTTTT.

This clone was observed a handful of times. This rearrangement joins TRBV30 to TRBJ1-2; D ambiguous. V lost 3 bases and J 0 bases, leaving 8 bases between the germline ends. Germline lookup yields CDR1 GTSNPN and CDR2 SVGIG (reference sequence). The CDR3 is 13 amino acids. The CDR3 DNA reads as TGTGCCTGGAGCCGAATAGCTAACTATGGCTACACCTTC. The encoded protein is CAWSRIANYGYTF.

The rearrangement joins TRBV5-6 to TRBJ1-3; a weak D match, TRBD1 (5 bases). The V gene lost 2 bases and the J gene lost 2 bases, with 17 bases spanning the gap. There are 17 residues in the CDR3. Germline V CDR1 and CDR2: SGHDT, YYEEEE. The CDR3 bases are TGTGCCAGCAGCTTAGAACGGGGGACGGGACCTGGAAACACCATATATTTT. Protein: CASSLERGTGPGNTIYF.

This clone was found once. This chain uses TRBV19 with TRBJ2-1; D is possibly TRBD1 or TRBD2 (5 bases each). Germline V gene sequence: CDR1 LNHDA, CDR2 SQIVND (reference sequence). The CDR3 contains 16 residues. Trimming shortened V by 6 bases and J by 0 bases, and 15 bases separated the two germline ends. CDR3 sequence: CASSLQWGNSYNEQFF. For the CDR3, the DNA is TGTGCCAGTAGCTTACAGTGGGGGAACTCCTACAATGAGCAGTTCTTC.

The chain carries TRBV6-1 and TRBJ2-7, with a tentative D call TRBD1 (6 bases). CDR3 length: 14 amino acids. V was clipped by 1 base and J by 2 bases, with 9 bases between them. Germline assignment: CDR1 MNHNS and CDR2 SASEGT. In DNA, the CDR3 is TGTGCCAGCAGTGAAGTTCACAGGGCCTACGAGCAGTACTTC. Translated: CASSEVHRAYEQYF.

A note on this clone: This sample includes further DNA sequences coding for the same CDR3. This chain joins TRBV7-2 and TRBJ1-5; D gene uncertain. In germline, CDR1 is SGHTA, CDR2 FQGNSA. This CDR3 region has 13 residues. Deletions cut 2 bases from V and 2 bases from J, with 4 bases between. The CDR3 nucleotides read TGTGCCAGCAGCTTATCTGGCAATCAGCCCCAGCATTTT. Its protein is CASSLSGNQPQHF. The complete variable domain, with remaining parts taken from reference TRBV7-2 and TRBJ1-5, reads GAGVSQSPSNKVTEKGKDVELRCDPISGHTALYWYRQSLGQGLEFLIYFQGNSAPDKSGLPSDRFSAERTGGSVSTLTIQRTQQEDSAVYLCASSLSGNQPQHFGDGTRLSIL.

This clone was seen only once. The rearrangement uses TRBV29-1 and TRBJ2-1; 8 nucleotides line up with TRBD1. The CDR3 runs 14 residues. V lost 6 bases to trimming and J lost 3 bases; unmatched junction nucleotides: 7. Germline assignment: CDR1 SQVTM and CDR2 ANQGSEA. The CDR3 DNA reads TGCAGCGTGGCGACAGGGGTAGGCTACAATGAGCAGTTCTTC. Its translation is CSVATGVGYNEQFF.

The genes are TRBV6-5 and TRBJ1-1; maybe TRBD1 (5 bases). Trimming shortened V by 2 bases and J by 5 bases, and 12 bases separated the two germline ends. The germline V gene has CDR1 MNHEY and CDR2 SVGAGI. This CDR3 is built from 14 residues. CDR3 residues: CASSYRGPYTEAFF. The CDR3 DNA sequence: TGTGCCAGCAGTTACAGGGGTCCCTATACTGAAGCTTTCTTT.

This clone was seen once. The CDR3 sequence is CASSTRDTLENSPLHF. DNA of the CDR3: TGCGCCAGCAGCACCCGGGACACCTTGGAAAATTCACCCCTCCACTTT. The chain carries TRBV5-1 and TRBJ1-6, with D perhaps TRBD1 (6 bases). The CDR3 runs 16 residues. V was pared by 4 bases and J by 7 bases, with 18 bases between. CDR1 SGHRS and CDR2 YFSETQ come from the germline V gene.

This rearrangement joins TRBV3-1 (or the pseudogene TRBV3-2) to TRBJ2-1; TRBD1 matches 7 bases. CDR3 length equals 16 residues. Trimming cost V 4 bases and J 1 base; bases outside gene matches: 7. Germline assignment: CDR1 LGHDT and CDR2 YNNKEL (reference sequence). As DNA, the CDR3 is TGTGCCAGCAGCCCACCGACAGGGTCTTCCTACAATGAGCAGTTCTTC. Amino acids: CASSPPTGSSYNEQFF.

In the case of this clone: A junction end diverges from the germline sequence, so it may reflect a read error. The gene calls are TRBV28 and TRBJ1-1, with a possible D match to TRBD1 (6 bases). This CDR3 is 16 amino acids long. CDR1 and CDR2 from the germline V gene are MDHEN and SYDVKM. CDR3 sequence: CASRLPHPLGHGMEHF. The CDR3 nucleotides are TGTGCCAGCAGACTCCCACACCCACTGGGACACGGGATGGAGCACTTT.

J is TRBJ1-6 and V is TRBV9, with a tentative D call TRBD1 (5 bases). The CDR3 covers 16 residues. Germline V CDR1 and CDR2: SGDLS, YYNGEE. V was shortened by 0 bases and J by 4 bases, with 11 bases between the two germline ends. CDR3 region: CASSVDGAQYNSPLHF. The CDR3, as DNA: TGTGCCAGCAGCGTAGATGGGGCCCAATATAATTCACCCCTCCACTTT.

The chain uses TRBV6-5 and TRBJ1-1; D is unresolved. CDR1 and CDR2 from the germline V gene are MNHEY and SVGAGI. With 2 bases removed from V and 3 bases from J, the gap between germline ends came to 16 bases. The CDR3 contains 16 residues. CDR3 loop: CASSYGGSGRHTEAFF. CDR3 nucleotide sequence: TGTGCCAGCAGTTACGGAGGTTCGGGCCGTCACACTGAAGCTTTCTTT.

The rearrangement joins TRBV7-9 to TRBJ2-7, with D unresolved. The CDR3 consists of 13 residues. The V and J ends lost 7 bases and 3 bases respectively, with 13 bases between them. CDR1 is SEHNR, CDR2 FQNEAQ, per germline (reference sequence). The CDR3 reads CASTPPNNYEQYF. The CDR3 bases are TGTGCCAGCACCCCTCCTAATAACTACGAGCAGTACTTC. Complete variable domain (other parts from reference TRBV7-9 and TRBJ2-7): DTGVSQNPRHKITKRGQNVTFRCDPISEHNRLYWYRQTLGQGPEFLTYFQNEAQLEKSRLLSDRFSAERPKGSFSTLEIQRTEQGDSAMYLCASTPPNNYEQYFGPGTRLTVT.